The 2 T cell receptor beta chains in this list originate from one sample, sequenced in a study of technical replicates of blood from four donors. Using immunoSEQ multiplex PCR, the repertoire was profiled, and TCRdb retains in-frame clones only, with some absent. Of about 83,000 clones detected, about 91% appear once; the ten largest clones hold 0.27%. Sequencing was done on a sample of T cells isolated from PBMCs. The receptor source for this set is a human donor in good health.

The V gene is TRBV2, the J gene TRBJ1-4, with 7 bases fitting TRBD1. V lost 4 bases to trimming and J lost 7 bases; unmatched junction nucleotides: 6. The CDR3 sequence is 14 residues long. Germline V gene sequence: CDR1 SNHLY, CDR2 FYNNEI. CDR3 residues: CASSAQGRGEKLFF. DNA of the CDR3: TGTGCCAGCAGTGCACAGGGGCGGGGTGAAAAACTGTTTTTT.

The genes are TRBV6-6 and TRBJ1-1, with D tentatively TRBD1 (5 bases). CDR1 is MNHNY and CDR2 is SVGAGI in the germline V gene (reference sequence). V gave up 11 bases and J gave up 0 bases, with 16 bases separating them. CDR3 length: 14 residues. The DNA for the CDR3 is TGTGCCTGCGGAGCGGGACGGATGAACACTGAAGCTTTCTTT. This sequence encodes CACGAGRMNTEAFF.